The TCR beta chain under discussion was sequenced for a study of blood T cell repertoires in COVID-19. On the study more broadly: The study drew acute and convalescent COVID-19 samples from the United States, Italy and Spain. The cDNA or gDNA used as material had been derived from T cells, B-cell-depleted T cells, or PBMCs.

Study processing details: Estimation of nucleated cell counts was performed using reference gene primer amplification. Profiled with immunoSEQ multiplex PCR; TCRdb holds only in-frame clones, not every one. V and J calls and clone size follow that table, whereas D and trimming were derived from the DNA. The table shows 70,000 to 100,000 clones, with approximately 86% occurring only once. The germline V gene encodes CDR1 SGHVS and CDR2 FNYEAQ. V gave up 1 base and J gave up 2 bases, with 24 bases separating them. The CDR3 covers 19 residues. Sequenced: peripheral blood. The V and J genes are TRBV7-6 and TRBJ2-7, with D perhaps matching TRBD2 (5 bases). This clonotype originated in a man of 80 years or more with active or convalescent COVID-19. The CDR3 sequence is CASSLGGVEAIPGAYEQYF. The DNA for the CDR3 is TGTGCCAGCAGCTTAGGCGGCGTAGAAGCGATCCCCGGGGCCTACGAGCAGTACTTC.